Many counts were recorded for the clone carrying this T cell receptor (beta chain). No antigen is known for it. As an off-target read in a library built for alpha chains, this beta chain has a frequency of little significance. The CDR3 extends over 13 amino acids. V was cut by 7 bases and J by 1 base, with 11 bases left in between. Per the germline V gene, CDR1 is MDHEN and CDR2 is SYDVKM. TCR cDNA molecules each carried a unique molecular identifier. TCRdb re-called the 5' RACE reads through MiXCR, storing one row per CDR3 protein. The table includes some 7,000 distinct CDR3 sequences, about 7.7% detected once. The data belong to a study of spatial heterogeneity in lung cancer. Study overall: TCR and UMI combinations that were unique each appeared, on average, more than ten times in raw reads. Study observations and caveats: Blood showed ubiquitous tumor TCRs more often at resection than at routine follow-up.

Specified time point: sample taken at primary tumor resection. Unsorted samples of tumor, nontumor lung or frozen PBMC had their whole RNA sequenced. A total of some 70 untreated early-stage non-small cell lung cancer patients served as donors. This clonotype originated in a male donor with early-stage non-small cell lung cancer. The sample consisted of PBMCs, taken at surgery. The chain combines TRBV28 with TRBJ2-7, with D unresolved. CDR3 sequence reads: CASIDGTSYEQYF. DNA for the CDR3: TGTGCCAGCATCGACGGTACTTCCTACGAGCAGTACTTC. Full variable domain (rest looked up from reference TRBV28 and TRBJ2-7): DVKVTQSSRYLVKRTGEKVFLECVQDMDHENMFWYRQDPGLGLRLIYFSYDVKMKEKGDIPEGYSVSREKKERFSLILESASTNQTSMYLCASIDGTSYEQYFGPGTRLTVT.